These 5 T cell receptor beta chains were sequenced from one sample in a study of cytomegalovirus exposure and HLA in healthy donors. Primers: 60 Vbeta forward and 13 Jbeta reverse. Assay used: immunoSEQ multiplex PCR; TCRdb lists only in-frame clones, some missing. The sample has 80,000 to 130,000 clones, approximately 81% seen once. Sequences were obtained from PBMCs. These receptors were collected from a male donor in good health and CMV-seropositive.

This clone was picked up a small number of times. The CDR3: CASSPQTGGRFNRIYGYTF. The CDR3 coding sequence is TGTGCCAGCAGTCCCCAAACAGGGGGCCGCTTTAACCGAATCTATGGCTACACCTTC. The chain has TRBV27 and TRBJ1-2; 9 bases fit TRBD1. The germline V gene has CDR1 MNHEY and CDR2 SMNVEV (reference sequence). V lost 5 bases to trimming and J lost 4 bases; unmatched junction nucleotides: 20. This CDR3 contains 19 residues.

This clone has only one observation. The CDR3 DNA is TGTGCCAGCAGCTTGTCGCAGGGGGCGCATGGCAATCAGCCCCAGCATTTT. This codes for CASSLSQGAHGNQPQHF. The rearrangement joins TRBV7-2 to TRBJ1-5; 8 nucleotides agree with TRBD1. Trimming removed 3 bases from V and 2 bases from J; junction bases left unmatched: 9. Germline assignment: CDR1 SGHTA and CDR2 FQGNSA. This CDR3 is built from 17 residues.

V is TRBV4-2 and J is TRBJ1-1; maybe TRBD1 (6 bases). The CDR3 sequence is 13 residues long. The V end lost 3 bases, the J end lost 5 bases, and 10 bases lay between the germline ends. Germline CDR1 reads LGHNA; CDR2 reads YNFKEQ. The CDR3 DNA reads TGTGCCAGCAGCCAGGTGGGGGCGACTGAAGCTTTCTTT. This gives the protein CASSQVGATEAFF.

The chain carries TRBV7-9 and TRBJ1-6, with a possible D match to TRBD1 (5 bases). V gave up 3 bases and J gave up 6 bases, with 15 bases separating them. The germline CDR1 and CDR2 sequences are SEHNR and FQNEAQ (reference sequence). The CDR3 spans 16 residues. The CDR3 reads CASSFSGSVGNSPLHF. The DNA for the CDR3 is TGTGCCAGCAGCTTCTCAGGGTCAGTGGGTAATTCACCCCTCCACTTT.

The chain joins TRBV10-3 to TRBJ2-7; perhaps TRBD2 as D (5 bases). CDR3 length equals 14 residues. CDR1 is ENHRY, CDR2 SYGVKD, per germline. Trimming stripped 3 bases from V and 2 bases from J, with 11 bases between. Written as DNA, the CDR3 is TGTGCCATCAGTGACGAGGGTTCGACCTACGAGCAGTACTTC. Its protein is CAISDEGSTYEQYF.